This paragraph covers one TCR beta chain sequence. What it binds is unknown. This entry belongs to a study of regulatory dendritic cells for organ transplantation. At the level of the study: Monocytes received vitamin D3 on days 0 and 4, IL-10 on day 4. LPS was added to dendritic cell cultures on day 6. Study-wide points: Mature dendritic cells appeared to drive more memory CD8+ clonal expansion than regulatory ones.

Sorted subsets were CFSE-labeled and cultured approximately 5 days with allogeneic dendritic cells. FACS sorted CD4+ or CD8+ T cells into CD45RA+ naive and CD45RO+ memory. The CDR3 length is 15 residues. After removal of 4 bases from V and 5 bases from J, the junction contained 7 bases not matched to a gene. Profiling relied on immunoSEQ multiplex PCR, and the TCRdb table lists in-frame clones only, not all of them. Of approximately 11,000 clones in the sample, approximately 65% were seen once. Sequenced input: naive CD4+ T cells from blood cultured with dendritic cells. The subset here: CD45RA+ naive T cells. The chain combines TRBV23-1 with TRBJ2-3; 9 bases are a match to TRBD2. TRBV23-1 is an ORF; its function is uncertain. The clonotype comes from a human donor in good health. For the CDR3, the DNA is TGCGCCAGCAGTCTGGCGGGGGGGCTCGGAGATACGCAGTATTTT. Protein sequence: CASSLAGGLGDTQYF.